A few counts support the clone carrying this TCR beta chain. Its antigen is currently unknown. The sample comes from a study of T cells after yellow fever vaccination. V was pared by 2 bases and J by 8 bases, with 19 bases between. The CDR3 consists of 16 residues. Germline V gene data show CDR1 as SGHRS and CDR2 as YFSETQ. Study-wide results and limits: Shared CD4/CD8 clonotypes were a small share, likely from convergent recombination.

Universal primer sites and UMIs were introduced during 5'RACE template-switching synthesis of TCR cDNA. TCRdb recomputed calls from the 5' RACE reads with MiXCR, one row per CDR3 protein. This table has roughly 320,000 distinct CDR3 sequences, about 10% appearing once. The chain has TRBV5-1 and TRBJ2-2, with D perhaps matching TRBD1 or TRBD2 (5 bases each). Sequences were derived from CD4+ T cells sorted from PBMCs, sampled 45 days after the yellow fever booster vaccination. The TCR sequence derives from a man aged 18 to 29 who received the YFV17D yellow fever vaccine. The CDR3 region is CASSFAILGQAGELFF. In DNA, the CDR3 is TGCGCCAGCAGCTTCGCAATACTAGGACAAGCGGGGGAGCTGTTTTTT.